Below are 8 T cell receptor beta chains sequenced from a single sample in a study of CD8 T cells in Susac syndrome. RNA amounts of roughly 0.45 to 1 ug underwent reverse transcription with random hexamers. TCRdb passed the immunoSEQ multiplex PCR reads through MiXCR, listing each CDR3 protein once. The sample includes 190,000 or so distinct CDR3 sequences, over 90% of them seen just once. Sequences were obtained from CD4+ T cells from PBMCs. The receptors shown here come from a human donor with multiple sclerosis.

This clonotype was observed a single time. This rearrangement joins TRBV12-3 or TRBV12-4 to TRBJ1-2; possibly TRBD1 for D (5 bases). The V gene lost 7 bases and the J gene lost 4 bases, with 13 bases spanning the gap. The CDR3 totals 13 residues. CDR3 loop: CASTPGTGYGYTF. Written as DNA, the CDR3 is TGTGCCAGCACCCCCGGGACGGGCTATGGCTACACCTTC.

This clonotype was counted only a few times. This chain connects TRBV30 to TRBJ2-7, with D unresolved. V lost 0 bases and J lost 4, with 4 bases in between. Germline V gene sequence: CDR1 GTSNPN, CDR2 SVGIG (reference sequence). CDR3 length: 11 amino acids. CDR3 DNA sequence: TGTGCCTGGAGTGTCGGTTACGAGCAGTACTTC. Amino acids: CAWSVGYEQYF.

The chain is built from TRBV7-3 and TRBJ2-1; D ambiguous. This CDR3 region has 14 residues. The germline CDR1 and CDR2 sequences are SGHTA and FQGTGA. The V gene lost 3 bases and the J gene lost 1 base, with 7 bases spanning the gap. For the CDR3, the DNA is TGTGCCAGCAGCTTGGCGGTATCCTACAATGAGCAGTTCTTC. It specifies CASSLAVSYNEQFF.

V and J are TRBV7-2 and TRBJ2-5; D is possibly TRBD1 (5 bases). CDR1 is SGHTA and CDR2 is FQGNSA in the germline V gene. Between the trimmed V and J ends, which lost 5 bases and 1 base, there was a span of 11 bases. CDR3 length: 14 amino acids. CDR3 protein: CASSRRRGQETQYF. The CDR3, as DNA: TGTGCCAGCAGCCGGCGAAGGGGCCAAGAGACCCAGTACTTC.

The chain couples TRBV24-1 to TRBJ2-6; 7 bases line up with TRBD1. CDR3 length: 16 amino acids. V shed 5 bases, J shed 0 bases, and the junction held 3 bases outside the gene matches. Germline CDR1 KGHDR, CDR2 SFDVKD. The CDR3 region has the DNA TGTGCCACCAGTGGACAGGGACACTCTGGGGCCAACGTCCTGACTTTC. Translated: CATSGQGHSGANVLTF.

This clonotype was recorded once. The gene calls are TRBV12-3 or TRBV12-4 and TRBJ2-3; perhaps TRBD1 as D (5 bases). V was clipped by 6 bases and J by 4 bases, with 11 bases between them. The CDR3 is made up of 13 amino acids. The CDR3 region is CASSGSGPDTQYF. The CDR3 DNA follows: TGTGCCAGCAGCGGATCAGGGCCAGATACGCAGTATTTT.

This clonotype showed up just once. The chain recombines TRBV20-1 with TRBJ2-1; 10 bases map to TRBD2. The J segment lost 3 bases and the V segment lost 4 bases, leaving 3 bases of the junction unmatched. CDR1 is DFQATT, CDR2 SNEGSKA, per germline (reference sequence). This CDR3 is built from 14 residues. In DNA, the CDR3 is TGCAGTGCTACCATAGCGGGAGGCTACAATGAGCAGTTCTTC. Translating it yields CSATIAGGYNEQFF.

This clonotype was seen just once. The chain recombines TRBV11-2 with TRBJ2-5; a weak D match, TRBD1 (6 bases). V lost 0 bases to trimming and J lost 10 bases, with 15 bases between them. This CDR3 contains 14 residues. Germline CDR1 reads SGHAT; CDR2 reads FQNNGV. The CDR3 DNA reads as TGTGCCAGCAGCTTAGAAGGCCAGGGGATGAACCAGTACTTC. Its translation is CASSLEGQGMNQYF.